This TCR beta chain is drawn from a study of blood T cells in healthy people across ages. A second PCR of roughly 6 to 12 cycles used a sample-barcoded 5' primer and a J-beta primer mix. Through a template-switch adaptor with 12 random nucleotides, each cDNA molecule received a tag. In TCRdb, the 5' RACE reads were re-called with MiXCR into one record per CDR3 protein. The table lists 1.5 million to 2 million distinct CDR3 sequences, 40% to 55% of them singletons, with about 2.1% in the top ten. Whole-study results and caveats: What prevented conclusive comparison of naive and antigen-experienced cells was that PBMCs were unsorted.

The CDR3 is made up of 15 amino acids. Per germline, CDR1 SGHRS and CDR2 YFSETQ. In the case of this clonotype: Its specificity is not known. At one end the junction does not follow the germline gene, possibly because of a read error.

This TCR derives from a woman in her thirties or forties in good health. What was sequenced was blood. The gene calls are TRBV5-1 and TRBJ2-7; 7 bases match TRBD1. With the DNA end fitting TRBJ2-5 better, the J assignment may be wrong. CDR3 sequence (DNA): TGCGCCAGCAGCAGGGGGCCTTCCTCCCAAGGGACCCAGTACTTC. Amino acid sequence: CASSRGPSSQGTQYF.